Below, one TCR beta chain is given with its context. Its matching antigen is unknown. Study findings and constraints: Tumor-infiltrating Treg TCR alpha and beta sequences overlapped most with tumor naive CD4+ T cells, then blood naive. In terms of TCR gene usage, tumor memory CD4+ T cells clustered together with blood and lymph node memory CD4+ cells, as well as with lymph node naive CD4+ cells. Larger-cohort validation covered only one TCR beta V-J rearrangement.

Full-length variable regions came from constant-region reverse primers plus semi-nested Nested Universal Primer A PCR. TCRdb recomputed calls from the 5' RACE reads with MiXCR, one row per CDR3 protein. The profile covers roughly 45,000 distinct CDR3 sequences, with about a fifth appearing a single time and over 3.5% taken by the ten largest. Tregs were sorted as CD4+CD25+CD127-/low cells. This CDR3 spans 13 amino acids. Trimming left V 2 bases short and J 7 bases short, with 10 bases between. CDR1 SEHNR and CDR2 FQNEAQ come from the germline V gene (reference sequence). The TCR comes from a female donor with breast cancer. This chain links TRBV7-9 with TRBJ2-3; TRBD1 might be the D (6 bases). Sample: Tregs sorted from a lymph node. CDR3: CASSLSRGNTQYF. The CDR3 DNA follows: TGTGCCAGCAGCTTAAGCAGGGGCAATACGCAGTATTTT.